This T cell receptor (beta chain) was observed in a study of cytomegalovirus exposure and HLA in healthy donors. At the level of the study: An analysis done earlier identified almost 120 million unique TCR beta sequences from roughly 190 million T cells.

On this clone: Its target is not known.

Study outcomes and limitations: With high specificity and sensitivity, the classifier reportedly diagnosed cytomegalovirus status.

Germline trimming cut 2 bases from V and 8 bases from J; bases unmatched to any gene: 7. The CDR3 runs 15 residues. Germline V gives CDR1 KGHSH, CDR2 LQKENI. PCR amplification relied on 60 Vbeta primers (plus 13 Jbeta primers). Profiled with immunoSEQ multiplex PCR; TCRdb holds only in-frame clones, not every one. The data contain about 150,000 clones, approximately 88% of them singletons. Sequencing was done on a sample of PBMCs. The receptor was derived from a woman aged 18 to 35 in good health and CMV-seronegative. This chain connects TRBV18 to TRBJ2-1, with 9 nucleotides matching TRBD2. The CDR3 DNA reads as TGTGCCAGCTCACCAGGACTAGCGAAGGTGGATGAGCAGTTCTTC. Translating it yields CASSPGLAKVDEQFF.